These 21 T cell receptor beta chains were sequenced from one sample in a study of blood T cell repertoires in COVID-19. Data came from immunoSEQ multiplex PCR; TCRdb stores just in-frame clones and leaves some out. This sample yields about 80,000 clones, of which about nine tenths are seen a single time; more than 5.5% belongs to the top ten. Material: peripheral blood. The source of these receptors is an elderly woman with acute or convalescent COVID-19.

The rearrangement links TRBV19 to TRBJ2-1; tentatively, D is TRBD2 (7 bases). CDR1 is LNHDA, CDR2 SQIVND, per germline (reference sequence). The CDR3 has 13 amino acids. The germline V and J ends were trimmed by 11 bases and 3 bases, with 14 bases remaining between them. CDR3 nucleotide sequence: TGTGCCGTAGGGGGGGACGTCTACAATGAGCAGTTCTTC. This sequence encodes CAVGGDVYNEQFF. Looking up the rest from reference TRBV19 and TRBJ2-1 gives the full variable domain: DGGITQSPKYLFRKEGQNVTLSCEQNLNHDAMYWYRQDPGQGLRLIYYSQIVNDFQKGDIAEGYSVSREKKESFPLTVTSAQKNPTAFYLCAVGGDVYNEQFFGPGTRLTVL.

The CDR3 DNA reads as TGTGCCAGCAGCCCGGACAGTCGATCTGAAGCTTTCTTT. Encoded protein: CASSPDSRSEAFF. The chain combines TRBV11-2 with TRBJ1-1; D perhaps matches TRBD1 (6 bases). Germline V gene data show CDR1 as SGHAT and CDR2 as FQNNGV. There are 13 residues in the CDR3. V lost 5 bases and J 6 bases, leaving 13 bases between the germline ends.

This chain uses TRBV7-8 with TRBJ2-2, with TRBD1 matching over 7 bases. The CDR3 contains 17 residues. CDR1 and CDR2 from the germline V gene are SGHVS and FQNEAQ. The trim removed 1 base at V and 1 base at J, leaving 6 bases unmatched. The CDR3 loop reads CASSLVGGQGNTGELFF. The CDR3 nucleotides are TGTGCCAGCAGCTTAGTAGGGGGCCAGGGGAACACCGGGGAGCTGTTTTTT.

CDR3 protein: CASSQEGLNYGYTF. The CDR3 DNA reads as TGCGCCAGCAGCCAAGAGGGCCTTAACTATGGCTACACCTTC. The V call is TRBV4-1, the J call TRBJ1-2; no definite D call. The CDR3 is 14 amino acids. Trimming stripped 0 bases from V and 1 base from J, with 6 bases between. CDR1 and CDR2 from the germline V gene are MGHRA and YSYEKL.

V gene TRBV28 combines with J gene TRBJ1-1, with 7 positions matching TRBD1. V lost 7 bases, J lost 0 bases, and 8 bases stayed unmatched. The CDR3 consists of 15 residues. From germline, CDR1 is MDHEN and CDR2 SYDVKM. The CDR3 protein is CASNPGTAMNTEAFF. The CDR3 nucleotides are TGTGCCAGCAACCCTGGGACAGCCATGAACACTGAAGCTTTCTTT.

The chain carries TRBV30 and TRBJ1-4; D possibly corresponds to TRBD1 (5 bases). The CDR3 totals 13 residues. The germline V and J ends were trimmed by 1 base and 6 bases, with 9 bases remaining between them. The germline V gene encodes CDR1 GTSNPN and CDR2 SVGIG (reference sequence). The CDR3 here is CAWSGGRDEKLFF. The DNA for the CDR3 is TGTGCCTGGAGTGGGGGCCGAGATGAAAAACTGTTTTTT.

CDR3 nucleotide sequence: TGTGCCTGGAGTCGACCAGACTGGAACACTGAAGCTTTCTTT. It codes for CAWSRPDWNTEAFF. This chain connects TRBV30 to TRBJ1-1; no reliable D call. Germline CDR1 GTSNPN, CDR2 SVGIG (reference sequence). The CDR3 runs to 14 residues. V was clipped by 2 bases and J by 1 base, with 11 bases between them.

The rearrangement links TRBV12-3 or TRBV12-4 to TRBJ2-7, with D possibly TRBD2 on 5 matching bases. The CDR3 extends over 12 amino acids. Trimming took off 5 bases at V and 5 bases at J, with 10 bases between the two ends. Here the CDR3 reads CASSPGVDEQYF. CDR3 nucleotides: TGTGCCAGCAGTCCCGGGGTCGACGAGCAGTACTTC.

The chain is built from TRBV29-1 and TRBJ2-7, with TRBD2 matching 8 bases. Germline V lookup: CDR1 SQVTM, CDR2 ANQGSEA. CDR3 length: 15 amino acids. The trim removed 0 bases at V and 2 bases at J, leaving 6 bases unmatched. DNA of the CDR3: TGCAGCGTTGAAGACCGGACCGGGAGGGCCTACGAGCAGTACTTC. This translates into CSVEDRTGRAYEQYF.

The chain employs TRBV27 and TRBJ2-1; TRBD1 is a possible D gene (6 bases). Trimming cost V 5 bases and J 4 bases, with 15 bases left between them. The CDR3 is 15 residues long. Germline assignment: CDR1 MNHEY and CDR2 SMNVEV (reference sequence). The CDR3 bases are TGTGCCAGCAGTATCCAGGGGCTCCCATACAATGAGCAGTTCTTC. Translating gives CASSIQGLPYNEQFF.

The V and J genes are TRBV6-2 or TRBV6-3 and TRBJ1-2, with 8 bases that match TRBD1. Germline V gene data show CDR1 as MNHEY and CDR2 as SVGEGT. This CDR3 is 14 amino acids long. J was trimmed by 2 bases and V by 5 bases; bases with no gene match: 4. The CDR3, as DNA: TGTGCCAGCAGTAGGGACAGGTTGAACTATGGCTACACCTTC. This translates into CASSRDRLNYGYTF.

The gene calls are TRBV5-1 and TRBJ2-7; perhaps TRBD2 as D (6 bases). With 4 bases removed from V and 5 bases from J, the gap between germline ends came to 16 bases. The CDR3 sequence is 14 residues long. Germline CDR1 and CDR2: SGHRS and YFSETQ. The CDR3 sequence is CASSTGPGRNEQYF. CDR3 in DNA: TGCGCCAGCAGCACAGGACCAGGGAGGAACGAGCAGTACTTC.

The chain uses TRBV7-2 and TRBJ2-1; TRBD2 might be the D (5 bases). The CDR3 totals 15 residues. CDR1 SGHTA and CDR2 FQGNSA come from the germline V gene. V was shortened by 5 bases and J by 0 bases, with 11 bases between the two germline ends. The CDR3, as DNA: TGTGCCAGCAGCCCCAGCACTAGCTCCTACAATGAGCAGTTCTTC. This translates into CASSPSTSSYNEQFF.

This chain joins TRBV7-2 and TRBJ2-7; 10 bases map to TRBD1. The CDR3 is made up of 16 amino acids. The trim removed 5 bases at V and 4 bases at J, leaving 11 bases unmatched. Germline V gene sequence: CDR1 SGHTA, CDR2 FQGNSA. CDR3 DNA: TGTGCCAGCAGCCCTCGCCCGGGACAGGGGAGGTACGAGCAGTACTTC. This sequence encodes CASSPRPGQGRYEQYF.

Only a few counts were recorded for this clone. The J gene is TRBJ2-1, the V gene TRBV6-5; TRBD2 aligns across 9 bases. The CDR3 is made up of 16 amino acids. CDR1 and CDR2 from the germline V gene are MNHEY and SVGAGI. V lost 1 base to trimming and J lost 9 bases; unmatched junction nucleotides: 10. CDR3 amino acids: CASSYYSSGVRVEQFF. The CDR3 coding sequence is TGTGCCAGCAGTTACTATTCTAGCGGGGTTCGCGTTGAGCAGTTCTTC.

This rearrangement joins TRBV11-2 to TRBJ2-7; 12 nucleotides agree with TRBD2. After removal of 1 base from V and 2 bases from J, the junction contained 3 bases not matched to a gene. Germline lookup yields CDR1 SGHAT and CDR2 FQNNGV. There are 16 residues in the CDR3. The CDR3 DNA sequence: TGTGCCAGCAGCTTAGGCCGACTAGCGGGGGCCTACGAGCAGTACTTC. Translation gives CASSLGRLAGAYEQYF.

The chain carries TRBV5-4 and TRBJ2-1; 10 bases agree with TRBD1. The CDR3 extends over 16 amino acids. The germline V gene encodes CDR1 SGHNT and CDR2 YYREEE (reference sequence). V shed 2 bases, J shed 7 bases, and the junction held 9 bases outside the gene matches. The CDR3 region is CASSLRDRGNVNEQFF. The CDR3 DNA is TGTGCCAGCAGCTTAAGGGACAGGGGAAATGTAAATGAGCAGTTCTTC. Complete variable domain (other parts from reference TRBV5-4 and TRBJ2-1): ETGVTQSPTHLIKTRGQQVTLRCSSQSGHNTVSWYQQALGQGPQFIFQYYREEENGRGNFPPRFSGLQFPNYSSELNVNALELDDSALYLCASSLRDRGNVNEQFFGPGTRLTVL.

The V gene is TRBV18, the J gene TRBJ1-3; possible D gene TRBD1, 6 bases. This CDR3 has 13 residues. V was pared by 3 bases and J by 4 bases, with 7 bases between. From germline, CDR1 is KGHSH and CDR2 LQKENI. The chain's CDR3 is CASSPGAGNTIYF. The CDR3, as DNA: TGTGCCAGCTCACCGGGGGCCGGAAACACCATATATTTT. The whole variable domain, filled in from reference TRBV18 and TRBJ1-3, reads NAGVMQNPRHLVRRRGQEARLRCSPMKGHSHVYWYRQLPEEGLKFMVYLQKENIIDESGMPKERFSAEFPKEGPSILRIQQVVRGDSAAYFCASSPGAGNTIYFGEGSWLTVV.

This clone was observed a few times. The CDR3 sequence is CASSEGRFSYEQYF. The CDR3 DNA follows: TGTGCCAGCAGTGAGGGCAGATTCTCCTACGAGCAGTACTTC. The chain links TRBV2 to TRBJ2-7, with D hard to call. V shed 3 bases and J shed 0 bases, with 9 bases lying between them. CDR3 length equals 14 residues. CDR1 and CDR2 from the germline V gene are SNHLY and FYNNEI.

The chain is built from TRBV7-9 and TRBJ1-5; TRBD1 matches 10 bases. CDR1 is SEHNR and CDR2 is FQNEAQ in the germline V gene (reference sequence). This CDR3 has 16 residues. Unmatched junction bases numbered 11, after V lost 5 bases and J lost 7 bases. The CDR3 protein is CASSPHRDRGNQPQHF. The CDR3 DNA sequence: TGTGCCAGCAGCCCCCACCGGGACAGGGGAAACCAGCCCCAGCATTTT.

J is TRBJ2-7 and V is TRBV15, with 7 positions matching TRBD2. Germline CDR1 is LNHNV and CDR2 is YYDKDF (reference sequence). With 3 bases clipped from V and 4 bases from J, the junction kept 15 bases outside the gene matches. The CDR3 has 17 residues. Written as DNA, the CDR3 is TGTGCCACCAGCAGCGTAACCTTCGGCGGGAGTGGTTACGAGCAGTACTTC. Protein: CATSSVTFGGSGYEQYF.